This is a list of T cell receptor beta chains from one sample in a study of vaccination effects on CD4 cells after COVID-19. Clones were read by immunoSEQ multiplex PCR, and TCRdb kept only the in-frame ones, dropping some. The data contain some 15,000 clones, roughly three quarters of them singletons. No antigens are known for them. The sequences come from CD4+ T cells from PBMCs cultured with HCoV-NL63 spike peptides, collected after COVID-19 vaccination. The receptors were gathered from a human donor who received a COVID-19 vaccine. Each CDR3 is given with its conserved first and last residue. A D gene is named only where the DNA matches it firmly. Not all rows give a size; the values are once, few, many and, for expanded clones, a class.

d_call clone_size j_call v_call cdr3_aa cdr3_nt
- - TRBJ1-5 TRBV6-4 CASSLNSNQPQHF TGTGCCAGCAGCTTGAATAGCAATCAGCCCCAGCATTTT
- - TRBJ1-2 TRBV12-3/TRBV12-4 CASSSQGPGYTF TGTGCCAGCAGTTCACAGGGTCCTGGCTACACCTTC
- - TRBJ1-2 TRBV4-3 CASRPDSNYGYTF TGCGCCAGCAGACCGGACAGCAACTATGGCTACACCTTC
- - TRBJ1-2 TRBV19 CASSIDFPGGLLGYTF TGTGCCAGTAGTATAGATTTCCCGGGCGGGTTGCTCGGCTACACCTTC
- - TRBJ2-7 TRBV29-1 CSVDRSQRYEQYF TGCAGCGTTGACCGCTCCCAAAGATACGAGCAGTACTTC
TRBD1 - TRBJ2-2 TRBV19 CASTKHRDRANGELFF TGTGCCAGTACTAAACACCGGGACAGGGCTAACGGGGAGCTGTTTTTT
- once TRBJ1-1 TRBV3-1/TRBV3-2 CASSQVGARRQRYTEAFF TGTGCCAGCAGCCAAGTTGGGGCCCGGCGTCAGAGGTACACTGAAGCTTTCTTT
TRBD2 - TRBJ2-2 TRBV19 CASRRTSPTGELFF TGTGCCAGTAGGAGGACTAGCCCCACCGGGGAGCTGTTTTTT
- - TRBJ2-2 TRBV27 CASSFAGELFF TGTGCCAGCAGTTTTGCCGGGGAGCTGTTTTTT
TRBD1 - TRBJ1-5 TRBV19 CASSPGQGHQPQHF TGTGCCAGTAGTCCCGGACAGGGGCATCAGCCCCAGCATTTT
- few TRBJ1-5 TRBV7-9 CASSPSLGNQPQHF TGTGCCAGCAGCCCCTCCCTGGGCAATCAGCCCCAGCATTTT
- - TRBJ2-3 TRBV18 CASSPGTGDTQYF TGTGCCAGCTCCCCGGGAACGGGGGATACGCAGTATTTT
- - TRBJ2-5 TRBV29-1 CSVGARVTETQYF TGCAGCGTTGGGGCCAGGGTGACAGAGACCCAGTACTTC
- - TRBJ2-1 TRBV27 CASSGREFLSSYNEQFF TGTGCCAGCAGTGGAAGGGAGTTCTTGAGCTCCTACAATGAGCAGTTCTTC
TRBD1 - TRBJ2-1 TRBV19 CASSPRQGVPYNEQFF TGTGCCAGTAGTCCCAGACAGGGAGTACCCTACAATGAGCAGTTCTTC
- - TRBJ1-3 TRBV6-6 CASSSPPGQRGNTIYF TGTGCCAGCAGTTCTCCCCCGGGACAAAGGGGAAACACCATATATTTT
- - TRBJ2-3 TRBV6-2/TRBV6-3 CASSSALGNTQYF TGTGCCAGCAGTTCCGCTTTGGGGAATACGCAGTATTTT
TRBD2 - TRBJ2-3 TRBV5-5 CASSLRLAGGYTSTDTQYF TGTGCCAGCAGCTTGAGACTAGCGGGAGGGTATACTAGCACAGATACGCAGTATTTT
- - TRBJ2-5 TRBV10-1 CATRGGAPGTQYF TGCGCCACCAGGGGTGGGGCTCCCGGGACCCAGTACTTC
TRBD1 - TRBJ1-2 TRBV14 CASSQRTGGINYGYTF TGTGCCAGCAGCCAGCGGACAGGGGGCATTAACTATGGCTACACCTTC
- - TRBJ1-5 TRBV19 CASSTTVNSNQPQHF TGTGCCAGTAGTACGACAGTCAATAGCAATCAGCCCCAGCATTTT
- once TRBJ1-1 TRBV2 CASSEEKDAEAFF TGTGCCAGCAGTGAAGAGAAGGACGCTGAAGCTTTCTTT
TRBD1 few TRBJ2-2 TRBV28 CASKNQGATGELFF TGTGCCAGCAAAAACCAGGGGGCGACTGGGGAGCTGTTTTTT
- - TRBJ1-2 TRBV3-1/TRBV3-2 CASSQGRNYGYTF TGTGCCAGCAGCCAGGGGAGGAACTATGGCTACACCTTC
TRBD1 - TRBJ1-4 TRBV28 CASSLIGQGSEKLFF TGTGCCAGCAGTCTAATCGGACAGGGATCCGAAAAACTGTTTTTT
- - TRBJ2-7 TRBV4-3 CASSQIANQEQYF TGCGCCAGCAGCCAGATTGCTAACCAGGAGCAGTACTTC
- - TRBJ2-3 TRBV11-2 CASSLGLSTDTQYF TGTGCCAGCAGCTTAGGTCTTAGCACAGATACGCAGTATTTT
- once TRBJ1-5 TRBV1 CTSSQKEGANQPQHF TGCACCAGCAGCCAAAAAGAGGGGGCTAATCAGCCCCAGCATTTT
- - TRBJ1-1 TRBV19 CASTLLGTASLSEAFF TGTGCCAGTACCCTTTTAGGGACGGCCAGCCTCTCGGAAGCTTTCTTT
- - TRBJ1-3 TRBV19 CASSMDRRAAGNTIYF TGTGCCAGTAGTATGGATCGAAGGGCAGCAGGAAACACCATATATTTT
- - TRBJ2-1 TRBV20-1 CSARRDQGLF TGCAGTGCTAGAAGGGACCAGGGGCTCTTC
- few TRBJ1-6 TRBV3-1/TRBV3-2 CASSQGGDNSPLHF TGTGCCAGCAGCCAAGGTGGGGACAACTCACCCCTCCACTTT
TRBD1 once TRBJ1-2 TRBV5-1 CASSLTGTEGYTF TGCGCCAGCAGCCTCACAGGGACAGAAGGCTACACCTTC
- - TRBJ2-3 TRBV28 CASSLLTPDTQYF TGTGCCAGCAGTTTACTGACCCCAGATACGCAGTATTTT
- - TRBJ1-6 TRBV30 CAWMGEGWSPLHF TGTGCCTGGATGGGAGAGGGCTGGTCACCCCTCCACTTT
- - TRBJ1-6 TRBV9 CASSVDSSYNSPLHF TGTGCCAGCAGCGTGGACAGCTCCTATAATTCACCCCTCCACTTT
- - TRBJ2-7 TRBV2 CASSEGWEQYF TGTGCCAGCAGTGAAGGGTGGGAGCAGTACTTC